This TCR beta chain came from a study of blood T cell repertoires in COVID-19. Study background: Both acute and convalescent COVID-19 samples were obtained from the United States, Italy and Spain.

This CDR3 has 15 residues. V shed 4 bases and J 4 bases; nucleotides not matched to a gene: 8. Germline V gene data show CDR1 as SGHRS and CDR2 as YFSETQ. In the authors' workflow: The assay estimated nucleated cells by amplifying reference gene primers. Here immunoSEQ multiplex PCR was the method, and the copy in TCRdb shows in-frame clones only, minus some. The V and J calls and the clone size are those of that table, but D and trimming were determined from the DNA. The repertoire holds approximately 260,000 clones, with over 80% as singletons. Sequencing was carried out using peripheral blood. J is TRBJ1-2 and V is TRBV5-1; 9 nucleotides match TRBD1. The clonotype originates from a middle-aged woman with acute or convalescent COVID-19. CDR3 sequence (DNA): TGCGCCAGCAGCCAATTACAGGGGGCCGGCTATGGCTACACCTTC. Amino acids: CASSQLQGAGYGYTF.